This entry lists 10 T cell receptor beta chains sequenced from one sample in a study of shared clonotypes between healthy human individuals. The table came from immunoSEQ multiplex PCR; TCRdb's copy has only in-frame clones and leaves some out. Of millions of clones in the sample, just over 90% were seen once. Sequenced input: naive CD4+ T cells from PBMCs. Subset reported: CD45RA+ positively selected. All receptors come from a man aged 18-30 years in good health. Some clones in this sample may be carry-over from other donors' samples.

V is TRBV7-2 and J is TRBJ1-2; D remains unclear. CDR3 length: 12 residues. Looked up from germline, CDR1 is SGHTA and CDR2 is FQGNSA. V was shortened by 1 base and J by 6 bases, with 6 bases between the two germline ends. As DNA, the CDR3 is TGTGCCAGCAGCTTAGTAGGCGATGGCTACACCTTC. It specifies CASSLVGDGYTF. Filled out from reference TRBV7-2 and TRBJ1-2, the complete variable domain reads GAGVSQSPSNKVTEKGKDVELRCDPISGHTALYWYRQSLGQGLEFLIYFQGNSAPDKSGLPSDRFSAERTGGSVSTLTIQRTQQEDSAVYLCASSLVGDGYTFGSGTRLTVV.

This clone was picked up a small number of times. This rearrangement joins TRBV9 to TRBJ1-2; D possibly corresponds to TRBD1 (5 bases). Trimming left V 4 bases short and J 0 bases short, with 16 bases between. The CDR3 is 16 amino acids. The germline V gene encodes CDR1 SGDLS and CDR2 YYNGEE. DNA of the CDR3: TGTGCCAGCAGCTCCGGGGCCCATGGGGCTAACTATGGCTACACCTTC. It specifies CASSSGAHGANYGYTF.

This chain uses TRBV30 with TRBJ1-2; TRBD1 aligns across 7 bases. CDR1 is GTSNPN and CDR2 is SVGIG in the germline V gene (reference sequence). V was clipped by 0 bases and J by 1 base; unmatched bases: 5. The CDR3 runs to 15 residues. This chain's CDR3 is CAWSVYNRGNYGYTF. CDR3 coding DNA: TGTGCCTGGAGTGTATACAACAGGGGTAACTATGGCTACACCTTC.

The rearrangement uses TRBV6-6 and TRBJ1-5; maybe TRBD1 (5 bases). Germline-derived CDR1 and CDR2 are MNHNY and SVGAGI (reference sequence). CDR3 size: 15 residues. V lost 6 bases and J lost 0, with 12 bases in between. CDR3 sequence: CASRYDRSSNQPQHF. Here the CDR3 DNA reads TGTGCCAGCAGGTACGACAGATCTAGCAATCAGCCCCAGCATTTT.

This chain uses TRBV2 with TRBJ2-7, with D possibly being TRBD1 (7 bases). Germline V gene data show CDR1 as SNHLY and CDR2 as FYNNEI. This CDR3 is built from 13 residues. CDR3 amino acids: CALQGGPSYEQYF. DNA for the CDR3: TGTGCGCTGCAGGGGGGCCCCTCCTACGAGCAGTACTTC. The variable domain in full, with the rest retrieved from reference TRBV2 and TRBJ2-7, is EPEVTQTPSHQVTQMGQEVILRCVPISNHLYFYWYRQILGQKVEFLVSFYNNEISEKSEIFDDQFSVERPDGSNFTLKIRSTKLEDSAMYFCALQGGPSYEQYFGPGTRLTVT.

V usage is TRBV7-9 and J usage is TRBJ2-7, with 7 bases lining up with TRBD1. V was clipped by 3 bases and J by 5 bases; unmatched bases: 7. This CDR3 spans 14 amino acids. CDR1 is SEHNR and CDR2 is FQNEAQ in the germline V gene (reference sequence). The CDR3 reads CASSFRDSGHEQYF. The CDR3 DNA is TGTGCCAGCAGCTTCCGGGACAGTGGGCACGAGCAGTACTTC.

Points on this clone: An end of the junction differs from the germline gene, which may be a read error. The chain carries TRBV5-1 and TRBJ2-4; D is possibly TRBD1 (7 bases). The CDR3 covers 14 residues. Germline V lookup: CDR1 SGHRS, CDR2 YFSETQ. CDR3 DNA: TGCTCCAGCAGCTTGTCGTCCCAGGGGGGCATTCAGTACTTC. This gives the protein CSSSLSSQGGIQYF.

The rearrangement links TRBV5-1 to TRBJ2-7, with 9 bases aligning to TRBD1. Germline CDR1 reads SGHRS; CDR2 reads YFSETQ. The length of the CDR3 is 15 residues. V was pared by 2 bases and J by 3 bases, with 6 bases of the junction left unmatched. For the CDR3, the DNA is TGCGCCAGCAGCTTTCAGCTGGACAGGGGCTACGAGCAGTACTTC. It is translated as CASSFQLDRGYEQYF.

This clone occurred once. The rearrangement links TRBV29-1 to TRBJ2-7, with TRBD2 matching 8 bases. The trim removed 7 bases at V and 0 bases at J, leaving 5 bases unmatched. Germline-derived CDR1 and CDR2 are SQVTM and ANQGSEA. The CDR3 loop spans 13 amino acids. The CDR3 DNA reads as TGCAGCGCGGGAGGGCTAGCCTCCTACGAGCAGTACTTC. This encodes CSAGGLASYEQYF.

The chain recombines TRBV7-9 with TRBJ2-3, with 8 bases lining up with TRBD2. CDR3 length: 16 amino acids. V trimming: 3 bases; J trimming: 0 bases; junction bases outside the gene matches: 5. Per the germline V gene, CDR1 is SEHNR and CDR2 is FQNEAQ (reference sequence). For the CDR3, the DNA is TGTGCCAGCAGCTTGAGCTCTAGCGGGAGCACAGATACGCAGTATTTT. This translates into CASSLSSSGSTDTQYF. The full variable domain, rest sourced from reference TRBV7-9 and TRBJ2-3, is DTGVSQNPRHKITKRGQNVTFRCDPISEHNRLYWYRQTLGQGPEFLTYFQNEAQLEKSRLLSDRFSAERPKGSFSTLEIQRTEQGDSAMYLCASSLSSSGSTDTQYFGPGTRLTVL.